This T cell receptor beta chain was captured in a study of identical twins. Whole-study findings and limits: One should note that invariant MAIT and iNKT cells could partly confound zero-insertion analyses.

This clonotype was detected many times. Its cognate antigen is unknown. This CDR3 is built from 14 residues. CDR1 and CDR2 (germline): LGHDT, YNNKEL (reference sequence). Trimming removed 1 base from V and 1 base from J, with 6 bases in between. Unique molecular identifiers were present on the cDNA, which also gained a universal primer site by template switching. TCRdb re-called the 5' RACE reads with MiXCR, one entry per CDR3 protein. The sample includes 200,000 to 300,000 distinct CDR3 sequences, approximately 10% of them seen just once. Sample: memory T cells sorted from blood. The V and J genes are TRBV3-1 and TRBJ2-3; no clear D gene. The sequence derives from a man aged 50 or older in good health. CDR3 sequence: CASSQGLGTDTQYF. CDR3 sequence (DNA): TGTGCCAGCAGCCAAGGGCTAGGCACAGATACGCAGTATTTT.